These 28 T cell receptor beta chains came from one sample sequenced in a study of blood T cell repertoires in COVID-19. Clones were sequenced by immunoSEQ multiplex PCR, and TCRdb holds only the in-frame ones, with some missing. The table records approximately 170,000 clones, more than 80% of them present only once. Sample: PBMCs or T cells enriched from blood (not recorded which). The receptors come from a man between 50 and 59 years old who had recovered from COVID-19.

The rearrangement links TRBV13 to TRBJ2-1; 12 positions agree with TRBD2. The germline gives CDR1 PRHDT, CDR2 FYEKMQ (reference sequence). J gave up 7 bases and V 2 bases, and 6 bases lay outside the gene matches. The CDR3 spans 16 residues. The CDR3 spells CASSLQLAGGQNEQFF. The CDR3 DNA follows: TGTGCCAGCAGCTTACAACTAGCGGGGGGCCAAAATGAGCAGTTCTTC. Full variable domain (rest looked up from reference TRBV13 and TRBJ2-1): AAGVIQSPRHLIKEKRETATLKCYPIPRHDTVYWYQQGPGQDPQFLISFYEKMQSDKGSIPDRFSAQQFSDYHSELNMSSLELGDSALYFCASSLQLAGGQNEQFFGPGTRLTVL.

The rearrangement joins TRBV19 to TRBJ2-7; a possible D gene is TRBD2 (6 bases). V gave up 6 bases and J gave up 3 bases, with 12 bases separating them. Germline V lookup: CDR1 LNHDA, CDR2 SQIVND (reference sequence). CDR3 size: 13 residues. The CDR3 loop reads CASRSGSGYEQYF. The CDR3 DNA sequence: TGTGCCAGTAGATCCGGGAGCGGCTACGAGCAGTACTTC.

The chain employs TRBV6-2 or TRBV6-3 and TRBJ1-1; possible D gene TRBD1, 5 bases. The V end lost 0 bases, the J end lost 2 bases, and 7 bases lay between the germline ends. The CDR3 has 14 residues. In germline, CDR1 is MNHEY, CDR2 SVGEGT. The CDR3 coding sequence is TGTGCCAGCAGTTACTCAACAGGAAACACTGAAGCTTTCTTT. Translation gives CASSYSTGNTEAFF.

This clone showed up just a few times. The rearrangement uses TRBV11-1 and TRBJ2-4, with 8 positions matching TRBD1. The CDR3 spans 15 residues. The germline V gene encodes CDR1 SGHAT and CDR2 FQDESV (reference sequence). V was pared by 5 bases and J by 4 bases, with 7 bases of the junction left unmatched. This CDR3 reads CASSPLGQAKNIQYF. The DNA for the CDR3 is TGTGCCAGCAGCCCACTGGGACAGGCAAAAAACATTCAGTACTTC.

J is TRBJ2-7 and V is TRBV6-5, with TRBD1 as a possible D gene (6 bases). The CDR3 sequence is 13 residues long. Germline V CDR1 and CDR2: MNHEY, SVGAGI. Trimming shortened V by 7 bases and J by 1 base, and 11 bases separated the two germline ends. CDR3 DNA sequence: TGTGCCAGCACCTACAGGGAGTCCTACGAGCAGTACTTC. Protein sequence: CASTYRESYEQYF.

This chain uses TRBV18 with TRBJ1-3; 10 nucleotides match TRBD1. V dropped 3 bases and J dropped 2; count of bases not matched to a gene: 7. In germline, CDR1 is KGHSH, CDR2 LQKENI. The CDR3 loop spans 17 amino acids. CDR3 in amino acids: CASSPTGQGSAGNTIYF. CDR3 bases: TGTGCCAGCTCACCTACGGGACAGGGGTCCGCTGGAAACACCATATATTTT.

The chain links TRBV6-5 to TRBJ2-1, with D possibly TRBD2 on 6 matching bases. CDR1 and CDR2 (germline): MNHEY, SVGAGI. Trimming left V 5 bases short and J 8 bases short, with 16 bases between. The CDR3 runs 14 residues. This chain's CDR3 is CASSMGDSMDEQFF. The CDR3, as DNA: TGTGCCAGCAGTATGGGGGACTCTATGGATGAGCAGTTCTTC.

This sequence joins TRBV15 and TRBJ2-5, with D tentatively TRBD2 (7 bases). This CDR3 contains 16 residues. The V end was cut by 4 bases, the J end by 1 base, with 16 bases between. Germline V lookup: CDR1 LNHNV, CDR2 YYDKDF (reference sequence). CDR3 protein: CATSTTGRGFQETQYF. The CDR3 DNA reads TGTGCCACCAGCACCACTGGGAGGGGGTTCCAAGAGACCCAGTACTTC. Variable domain in full (rest from reference TRBV15 and TRBJ2-5): DAMVIQNPRYQVTQFGKPVTLSCSQTLNHNVMYWYQQKSSQAPKLLFHYYDKDFNNEADTPDNFQSRRPNTSFCFLDIRSPGLGDTAMYLCATSTTGRGFQETQYFGPGTRLLVL.

CDR3: CASAGSSYNEQFF. In DNA, the CDR3 is TGTGCCAGCGCGGGGAGCTCCTACAATGAGCAGTTCTTC. The rearrangement joins TRBV6-5 to TRBJ2-1; the D gene is possibly TRBD2 (6 bases). CDR1 is MNHEY and CDR2 is SVGAGI in the germline V gene. The CDR3 sequence is 13 residues long. The V end lost 8 bases, the J end lost 0 bases, and 8 bases lay between the germline ends.

This chain links TRBV6-5 with TRBJ1-1; D may be TRBD1 (5 bases). The CDR3 length is 16 residues. Germline V gene data show CDR1 as MNHEY and CDR2 as SVGAGI. V was shortened by 4 bases and J by 3 bases, with 18 bases between the two germline ends. The CDR3 region is CASSSSWGVRDTEAFF. The CDR3 DNA reads TGTGCCAGCAGTTCTAGCTGGGGGGTAAGGGACACTGAAGCTTTCTTT.

The chain couples TRBV4-1 to TRBJ1-5, with TRBD1 matching 7 bases. Trimming removed 1 base from V and 5 bases from J; junction bases left unmatched: 8. CDR3 length equals 16 residues. The germline gives CDR1 MGHRA, CDR2 YSYEKL. The CDR3 is CASSQGGQTRDQPQHF. CDR3 nucleotide sequence: TGCGCCAGCAGCCAAGGGGGACAGACCCGCGATCAGCCCCAGCATTTT.

The chain links TRBV30 to TRBJ1-2, with D perhaps matching TRBD1 (5 bases). With 0 bases removed from V and 0 bases from J, the gap between germline ends came to 11 bases. The CDR3 is 15 amino acids. Germline CDR1 reads GTSNPN; CDR2 reads SVGIG (reference sequence). In nucleotides, the CDR3 is TGTGCCTGGAGTGTACAAGACAGCTCTAACTATGGCTACACCTTC. Translation gives CAWSVQDSSNYGYTF.

The chain carries TRBV5-4 and TRBJ2-1; 9 bases map to TRBD2. Germline V gene sequence: CDR1 SGHNT, CDR2 YYREEE (reference sequence). CDR3 length: 17 residues. The V segment lost 8 bases and the J segment 5 bases; nucleotides outside the gene matches: 17. The CDR3 bases are TGTGCCAGTCACCGGTTGGAGCGGGGGGACCTCGACAATGAGCAGTTCTTC. The encoded protein is CASHRLERGDLDNEQFF.

This sequence joins TRBV6-5 and TRBJ1-5; D remains unclear. Germline loops: CDR1 MNHEY, CDR2 SVGAGI. The CDR3 has 12 amino acids. V dropped 6 bases and J dropped 4 bases, with 7 bases sitting between them. This CDR3 is CASRDGNQPQHF. The DNA for the CDR3 is TGTGCCAGCAGAGACGGGAATCAGCCCCAGCATTTT.

This clone was seen a few times. The chain uses TRBV7-2 and TRBJ1-3, with a tentative D call TRBD1 (6 bases). V shed 5 bases and J shed 5 bases, with 19 bases lying between them. CDR3 length: 16 amino acids. The germline V gene has CDR1 SGHTA and CDR2 FQGNSA. The CDR3 DNA is TGTGCCAGCAGCCCACAGGGCCTTGGACGTAGAAACACCATATATTTT. Residues: CASSPQGLGRRNTIYF.

Remarks on this clone: The junction differs from germline at one of its ends, possibly a read error. This chain joins TRBV7-9 and TRBJ1-6; D may be TRBD1 (6 bases). CDR3 length equals 14 residues. The germline CDR1 and CDR2 sequences are SEHNR and FQNEAQ (reference sequence). The CDR3, as DNA: TGTGCCAGCACCTTACAGGGTCAGGGTTCACCCCTCCACTTT. Encoded protein: CASTLQGQGSPLHF.

The CDR3 is CASSSFDREGSPLHF. CDR3 coding DNA: TGTGCCAGCAGCTCCTTCGACAGAGAAGGTTCACCCCTCCACTTT. V is TRBV11-2 and J is TRBJ1-6; TRBD1 is a possible D gene (5 bases). The CDR3 extends over 15 amino acids. Germline assignment: CDR1 SGHAT and CDR2 FQNNGV. The V end was cut by 4 bases, the J end by 9 bases, with 16 bases between.

This rearrangement joins TRBV7-9 to TRBJ1-2, with TRBD1 as a possible D gene (6 bases). CDR3 size: 14 residues. With 5 bases removed from V and 0 bases from J, the gap between germline ends came to 10 bases. The germline CDR1 and CDR2 sequences are SEHNR and FQNEAQ (reference sequence). CDR3 nucleotide sequence: TGTGCCAGCAGCCCGGACAGAGCTAACTATGGCTACACCTTC. It specifies CASSPDRANYGYTF.

The genes are TRBV5-1 and TRBJ1-1; possible D gene TRBD1, 5 bases. The CDR3 covers 15 residues. CDR1 and CDR2 from the germline V gene are SGHRS and YFSETQ. The ends were cut back, 3 bases at V and 3 bases at J, with 15 bases in the middle. The CDR3 sequence: CASSSLGEAYTEAFF. CDR3 DNA sequence: TGCGCCAGCAGCTCATTGGGGGAGGCTTACACTGAAGCTTTCTTT.

This clone turned up a few times. V is TRBV7-3 and J is TRBJ2-3; 7 bases match TRBD2. The CDR3 length is 15 residues. After removal of 4 bases from V and 4 bases from J, the junction contained 8 bases not matched to a gene. Germline V gene data show CDR1 as SGHTA and CDR2 as FQGTGA. Written as DNA, the CDR3 is TGTGCCAGCAGCTCCCTAGCGGTTGGTTCAGATACGCAGTATTTT. Protein: CASSSLAVGSDTQYF.

CDR3 residues: CASSPNEGVSSYEQYF. The CDR3 nucleotides are TGTGCCAGTAGCCCGAACGAGGGCGTTTCCTCCTACGAGCAGTACTTC. The chain joins TRBV19 to TRBJ2-7, with D possibly being TRBD2 (5 bases). V was pared by 6 bases and J by 0 bases, with 18 bases between. The germline CDR1 and CDR2 sequences are LNHDA and SQIVND (reference sequence). The CDR3 sequence is 16 residues long.

The J gene is TRBJ2-4, the V gene TRBV7-9; D is ambiguous. CDR1 is SEHNR, CDR2 FQNEAQ, per germline (reference sequence). V dropped 1 base and J dropped 1 base, with 8 bases sitting between them. The CDR3 covers 15 residues. DNA of the CDR3: TGTGCCAGCAGCTTAGGGCTCGGGGCCAAAAACATTCAGTACTTC. Its translation is CASSLGLGAKNIQYF.

This clone was recorded a few times. This rearrangement joins TRBV28 to TRBJ1-2; D is perhaps TRBD1 (5 bases). Germline CDR1 is MDHEN and CDR2 is SYDVKM. Trimming cost V 5 bases and J 8 bases, with 12 bases left between them. The CDR3 consists of 12 residues. CDR3 residues: CASSLRVEGYTF. DNA of the CDR3: TGTGCCAGCAGTCTCAGGGTGGAAGGCTACACCTTC.

The chain uses TRBV5-8 and TRBJ1-6; no clear D. Germline values: CDR1 SGHTS, CDR2 YDEGEE. The V end lost 1 base, the J end lost 7 bases, and 15 bases lay between the germline ends. The length of the CDR3 is 16 residues. The CDR3 here is CASSLTNVGPNSPLHF. CDR3 DNA sequence: TGTGCCAGCAGCTTGACGAATGTGGGCCCGAATTCACCCCTCCACTTT. The full variable domain, completed using reference TRBV5-8 and TRBJ1-6, is EAGVTQSPTHLIKTRGQQATLRCSPISGHTSVYWYQQALGLGLQFLLWYDEGEERNRGNFPPRFSGRQFPNYSSELNVNALELEDSALYLCASSLTNVGPNSPLHFGNGTRLTVT.

V gene TRBV7-9 combines with J gene TRBJ2-7; the D gene is possibly TRBD2 (6 bases). Trimming removed 2 bases from V and 1 base from J, with 9 bases in between. The CDR3 totals 14 residues. Germline loops: CDR1 SEHNR, CDR2 FQNEAQ (reference sequence). The CDR3 coding sequence is TGTGCCAGCAGCTTACCACGGGAGTCCTACGAGCAGTACTTC. It yields the protein CASSLPRESYEQYF.

This clone was counted between two and nine times. The V and J genes are TRBV9 and TRBJ2-7; unclear D gene. The CDR3 totals 13 residues. With 5 bases removed from V and 6 bases from J, the gap between germline ends came to 15 bases. Germline V lookup: CDR1 SGDLS, CDR2 YYNGEE. CDR3 protein: CASSEAPRSEQYF. Here the CDR3 DNA reads TGTGCCAGCAGTGAGGCCCCACGGTCCGAGCAGTACTTC.

The gene calls are TRBV9 and TRBJ2-5, with D perhaps TRBD2 (5 bases). The CDR3 spans 15 residues. CDR1 is SGDLS, CDR2 YYNGEE, per germline. V was pared by 0 bases and J by 0 bases, with 9 bases between. The CDR3 nucleotides read TGTGCCAGCAGCGTAGGGGGAGCGTACCAAGAGACCCAGTACTTC. Translating it yields CASSVGGAYQETQYF.

CDR3 nucleotides: TGTGCCAGCAGCGTAGGGACAGGACACACTGAAGCTTTCTTT. This translates into CASSVGTGHTEAFF. The V call is TRBV9, the J call TRBJ1-1, with TRBD1 identical over 7 bases. This CDR3 contains 14 residues. Germline CDR1 reads SGDLS; CDR2 reads YYNGEE. Trimming took 0 bases from V and 3 from J; bases not matched to a gene: 2.